This T cell receptor (beta chain) was identified during a study of T cells in Graves' hyperthyroidism and ophthalmopathy. Template material for amplifying TCR beta CDR3 regions consisted of RNA transcripts. The HTBI primer set drove a first-round RT-PCR of the TCR CDR3. TCRdb re-called the multiplex PCR reads through MiXCR, storing one row per CDR3 protein. The sample shows about 180,000 distinct CDR3 sequences, just under 9.5% of them seen only once. A patient was excluded if there was uncontrolled infection, other autoimmune disease, pregnancy or lactation. Diagnostic assessment was based on clinical symptoms, serum thyroxine and TRAb, thyroid ultrasound and orbital computed tomography. The CDR3 sequence is 12 residues long. Germline V CDR1 and CDR2: LNHDA, SQIVND (reference sequence). V lost 9 bases and J 0 bases, leaving 9 bases between the germline ends.

Sequenced material: blood. This chain joins TRBV19 and TRBJ2-7; possibly TRBD1 or TRBD2 for D (5 bases each). This clonotype was obtained from a woman younger than 35 with Graves' hyperthyroidism that later progressed to Graves' ophthalmopathy. The CDR3: CASRGNSYEQYF. In nucleotides, the CDR3 is TGTGCCAGCCGGGGCAACTCCTACGAGCAGTACTTC.